One sample yielded the 4 T cell receptor beta chains listed below, sequenced in a study of radiotherapy plus CTLA-4 blockade in lung cancer. TCRdb's table, derived via immunoSEQ multiplex PCR, lists solely in-frame clones and lacks some. Among about 100,000 clones listed, under 90% were seen once. Sequences were derived from peripheral blood, sampled from a patient treated with radiotherapy plus ipilimumab. Receptors originate from a human donor with non-small cell lung cancer who had stable disease on radiotherapy plus ipilimumab.

The J gene is TRBJ2-7, the V gene TRBV28, with TRBD2 matching 7 bases. The germline V gene has CDR1 MDHEN and CDR2 SYDVKM. The V and J ends lost 6 bases and 6 bases, in that order; junction bases with no gene match: 5. The CDR3 is 12 amino acids. The CDR3 region is CASREASGEQYF. The CDR3 nucleotides are TGTGCCAGCAGGGAGGCTAGCGGCGAGCAGTACTTC.

The rearrangement uses TRBV19 and TRBJ2-3; D gene ambiguous. V lost 3 bases and J 4 bases, leaving 5 bases between the germline ends. The CDR3 spans 12 residues. The V gene's germline CDR1 is LNHDA and CDR2 SQIVND (reference sequence). The CDR3 is CASSIVADTQYF. Written as DNA, the CDR3 is TGTGCCAGTAGTATCGTGGCAGATACGCAGTATTTT.

The chain links TRBV21-1 to TRBJ2-7; the D segment call TRBD1 is taken from the table without a DNA check. TRBV21-1 is listed as a pseudogene. The CDR3 length is 14 residues. The CDR3 region has the DNA TGTGCCAGCAGATACTTTGTGGGGGCCAACGAGCAGTACTTC. Translated, it gives CASRYFVGANEQYF.

The rearrangement uses TRBV5-1 and TRBJ1-4; 7 bases fit TRBD1. The CDR3 is 14 residues long. V was clipped by 0 bases and J by 9 bases; unmatched bases: 5. Per the germline V gene, CDR1 is SGHRS and CDR2 is YFSETQ. This CDR3 reads CASSLGATGKKLFF. As DNA, the CDR3 is TGCGCCAGCAGCTTGGGTGCGACAGGGAAAAAACTGTTTTTT.